The next 21 T cell receptor beta chains were all read from a single sample in a study of cytotoxic CD8 clonotypes in ibrutinib-treated CLL. Only in-frame clones appear in the TCRdb table, and some are missing; sequencing was by immunoSEQ multiplex PCR. This table has roughly 200,000 clones, about 72% appearing once. Here the sequenced sample was PBMCs, taken after 24 months of ibrutinib treatment. The receptors were sampled from a human donor with chronic lymphocytic leukemia.

V usage is TRBV18 and J usage is TRBJ2-3; 8 bases map to TRBD2. Germline values: CDR1 KGHSH, CDR2 LQKENI. CDR3 length: 15 residues. With V trimmed by 3 bases and J by 5 bases, 7 bases remained unmatched. CDR3 amino acids: CASSPFAGGRDTQYF. The CDR3 nucleotides are TGTGCCAGCTCACCGTTTGCGGGAGGCAGAGATACGCAGTATTTT. Supplemented by reference TRBV18 and TRBJ2-3, the full variable domain reads NAGVMQNPRHLVRRRGQEARLRCSPMKGHSHVYWYRQLPEEGLKFMVYLQKENIIDESGMPKERFSAEFPKEGPSILRIQQVVRGDSAAYFCASSPFAGGRDTQYFGPGTRLTVL.

A few counts support this clone. The chain joins TRBV27 to TRBJ1-3; tentative D call: TRBD1 (6 bases). V lost 1 base and J lost 3, with 10 bases in between. The CDR3 sequence is 15 residues long. The V gene's germline CDR1 is MNHEY and CDR2 SMNVEV (reference sequence). CDR3 in amino acids: CASSLLPGDGNTIYF. CDR3 nucleotide sequence: TGTGCCAGCAGTTTATTGCCAGGGGATGGAAACACCATATATTTT.

This chain links TRBV15 with TRBJ2-3; 8 nucleotides match TRBD2. The CDR3 runs to 17 residues. In germline, CDR1 is LNHNV, CDR2 YYDKDF (reference sequence). Trimming at V came to 2 bases and at J to 0 bases, leaving 7 bases not matched to a gene. The CDR3 region has the DNA TGTGCCACCAGCAGAAAGGGACTAGTCTTTAGCACAGATACGCAGTATTTT. This codes for CATSRKGLVFSTDTQYF.

This rearrangement joins TRBV9 to TRBJ2-7, with 9 positions matching TRBD2. There are 15 residues in the CDR3. The germline V gene has CDR1 SGDLS and CDR2 YYNGEE. J gave up 3 bases and V 0 bases, and 4 bases lay outside the gene matches. CDR3: CASSVAASGNYEQYF. The CDR3, as DNA: TGTGCCAGCAGCGTAGCGGCTAGCGGGAACTACGAGCAGTACTTC.

This clone was counted only a few times. J is TRBJ2-7 and V is TRBV28; TRBD2 matches 7 bases. Germline-derived CDR1 and CDR2 are MDHEN and SYDVKM. This CDR3 is 14 amino acids long. After removal of 6 bases from V and 1 base from J, the junction contained 6 bases not matched to a gene. CDR3 region: CASRRELVSYEQYF. The DNA for the CDR3 is TGTGCCAGCAGGCGGGAGCTCGTATCCTACGAGCAGTACTTC.

This chain links TRBV7-9 with TRBJ1-1; D ambiguous. Germline V lookup: CDR1 SEHNR, CDR2 FQNEAQ (reference sequence). The V gene lost 0 bases and the J gene lost 1 base, with 6 bases spanning the gap. The CDR3 is 14 amino acids. The CDR3, as DNA: TGTGCCAGCAGCTTAGCTGCTGGGAACACTGAAGCTTTCTTT. This sequence encodes CASSLAAGNTEAFF.

The gene calls are TRBV29-1 and TRBJ1-2, with 8 bases that match TRBD1. This CDR3 has 12 residues. With V trimmed by 4 bases and J by 7 bases, 5 bases remained unmatched. Germline lookup yields CDR1 SQVTM and CDR2 ANQGSEA. The CDR3 region is CSVVQGEGGYTF. The CDR3, as DNA: TGCAGCGTTGTACAGGGGGAAGGTGGCTACACCTTC. Full variable domain (remainder filled in from reference TRBV29-1 and TRBJ1-2): SAVISQKPSRDICQRGTSLTIQCQVDSQVTMMFWYRQQPGQSLTLIATANQGSEATYESGFVIDKFPISRPNLTFSTLTVSNMSPEDSSIYLCSVVQGEGGYTFGSGTRLTVV.

This clone was seen once. V and J are TRBV30 and TRBJ2-2, with D perhaps assigned TRBD1 or TRBD2 (5 bases each). The CDR3 is 14 amino acids. Trimming shortened V by 3 bases and J by 8 bases, and 16 bases separated the two germline ends. The germline gives CDR1 GTSNPN, CDR2 SVGIG (reference sequence). This chain's CDR3 is CAWRGLTTVGELFF. CDR3 sequence (DNA): TGTGCCTGGAGAGGACTGACGACAGTAGGGGAGCTGTTTTTT.

In this sample, this clone turned up a few times. The rearrangement uses TRBV29-1 and TRBJ1-4; TRBD1 matches 7 bases. There are 14 residues in the CDR3. CDR1 SQVTM and CDR2 ANQGSEA come from the germline V gene. Trimming cost V 5 bases and J 7 bases; bases outside gene matches: 10. Here the CDR3 reads CSVLTGMSGEKLFF. The CDR3, as DNA: TGCAGCGTTCTGACAGGGATGAGCGGTGAAAAACTGTTTTTT.

The chain uses TRBV27 and TRBJ2-7; D possibly corresponds to TRBD1 (5 bases). This CDR3 is built from 14 residues. V lost 0 bases to trimming and J lost 4 bases, with 10 bases between them. Germline V gives CDR1 MNHEY, CDR2 SMNVEV (reference sequence). The chain's CDR3 is CASSLSRATYEQYF. The CDR3 nucleotides read TGTGCCAGCAGTTTATCCAGGGCGACTTACGAGCAGTACTTC.

This clone has just a few counts. The chain recombines TRBV21-1 with TRBJ1-5; TRBD1 is the table's D call, not checked against the DNA. TRBV21-1 is recorded as a pseudogene. CDR3 size: 14 residues. The CDR3 loop is CASSKTGDNQPQHF. The CDR3 DNA follows: TGTGCCAGCAGCAAGACAGGGGATAATCAGCCCCAGCATTTT.

The rearrangement joins TRBV27 to TRBJ2-7; perhaps D is TRBD1 or TRBD2 (5 bases each). Germline lookup yields CDR1 MNHEY and CDR2 SMNVEV (reference sequence). V lost 6 bases and J lost 5, with 20 bases in between. This CDR3 is 15 amino acids long. CDR3 DNA: TGTGCCAGCAGCAAGACGTCCACGGGGCTCGACGAGCAGTACTTC. Translated: CASSKTSTGLDEQYF.

In DNA form, the CDR3 reads TGCGCCAGCAGCCAAGAAGGCGGGGGGTTCTACGAGCAGTACTTC. This encodes CASSQEGGGFYEQYF. The rearrangement uses TRBV4-1 and TRBJ2-7; 8 bases are a match to TRBD2. Germline V gives CDR1 MGHRA, CDR2 YSYEKL. V lost 0 bases and J lost 3; bases outside the gene matches: 4. The CDR3 totals 15 residues.

This clone was picked up a small number of times. The CDR3 sequence is CASSLVRGRAETQYF. The CDR3 nucleotides are TGCGCCAGCAGCTTGGTTCGCGGGAGGGCAGAGACCCAGTACTTC. The rearrangement links TRBV5-1 to TRBJ2-5; 9 bases agree with TRBD2. The V segment lost 0 bases and the J segment 4 bases; nucleotides outside the gene matches: 4. The germline V gene has CDR1 SGHRS and CDR2 YFSETQ. The CDR3 length is 15 residues.

V and J are TRBV7-2 and TRBJ2-7; D may be TRBD2 (8 bases). V lost 1 base and J lost 0, with 13 bases in between. Germline loops: CDR1 SGHTA, CDR2 FQGNSA. CDR3 length equals 16 residues. The CDR3 region is CASSLEGAGGSYEQYF. CDR3 coding DNA: TGTGCCAGCAGCTTAGAGGGGGCGGGAGGCTCCTACGAGCAGTACTTC.

V is TRBV10-3 and J is TRBJ2-6; maybe TRBD1 (6 bases). The CDR3 is 15 amino acids. V lost 3 bases and J lost 2, with 8 bases in between. Germline V gives CDR1 ENHRY, CDR2 SYGVKD. In DNA form, the CDR3 reads TGTGCCATCAGTGAAACAGGGACTGGGGCCAACGTCCTGACTTTC. The encoded protein is CAISETGTGANVLTF.

The gene calls are TRBV2 and TRBJ2-7; possibly TRBD1 for D (6 bases). CDR3 length: 13 residues. Germline V lookup: CDR1 SNHLY, CDR2 FYNNEI. V was trimmed by 6 bases and J by 4 bases, leaving 13 bases between them. This chain's CDR3 is CASRPGTRYEQYF. CDR3 coding DNA: TGTGCCAGCAGGCCCGGGACACGTTACGAGCAGTACTTC.

The chain recombines TRBV7-6 with TRBJ2-1; possible D gene TRBD2, 5 bases. CDR1 is SGHVS, CDR2 FNYEAQ, per germline. V was clipped by 2 bases and J by 5 bases, with 22 bases between them. The CDR3 is 18 amino acids. The CDR3 sequence is CASSLISSASSHNNEQFF. In DNA, the CDR3 is TGTGCCAGCAGCTTAATTTCGTCAGCTAGCAGCCATAACAATGAGCAGTTCTTC.

The J gene is TRBJ1-5, the V gene TRBV6-5; tentatively, D is TRBD1 (6 bases). The CDR3 sequence is 14 residues long. Between the trimmed V and J ends, which lost 6 bases and 6 bases, there was a span of 15 bases. Germline V CDR1 and CDR2: MNHEY, SVGAGI. In nucleotides, the CDR3 is TGTGCCAGCAGCCAGGCCTTCAGGGGTCAGCCCCAGCATTTT. It specifies CASSQAFRGQPQHF.

The chain couples TRBV6-5 to TRBJ2-7; the D gene is possibly TRBD1 (6 bases). The CDR3 totals 12 residues. V was cut by 4 bases and J by 3 bases, with 7 bases left in between. From germline, CDR1 is MNHEY and CDR2 SVGAGI. The CDR3 DNA follows: TGTGCCAGCAGTTTGGACAGCTACGAGCAGTACTTC. Its translation: CASSLDSYEQYF.

V usage is TRBV4-1 and J usage is TRBJ2-3; the D gene is possibly TRBD1 (5 bases). V was trimmed by 4 bases and J by 5 bases, leaving 16 bases between them. The CDR3 is 15 residues long. Germline CDR1 is MGHRA and CDR2 is YSYEKL. CDR3 sequence reads: CASSPDSKVLDTQYF. The CDR3 region has the DNA TGCGCCAGCAGCCCCGACAGCAAAGTGTTAGATACGCAGTATTTT.